The 6 T cell receptor beta chains below all came from one sample that was sequenced in a study of a mutant IDH1 vaccine in newly diagnosed glioma. Their recognized antigens are unknown. Profiling relied on immunoSEQ multiplex PCR, and the TCRdb table lists in-frame clones only, not all of them. The table lists approximately 50,000 clones, around 85% of them singletons. The time point is: week 35, safety follow-up. All doses held 300 ug of mutant IDH1 20-mer peptide, with topical imiquimod. Material: PBMCs, obtained from a glioma patient whose treatment included an IDH1 peptide vaccine. The receptors come from a man in his forties with glioma.

The chain employs TRBV30 and TRBJ1-2, with 11 bases that match TRBD1. In germline, CDR1 is GTSNPN, CDR2 SVGIG (reference sequence). This CDR3 comprises 11 residues. CDR3 region: CASDRGLGYTF. CDR3 in DNA: TGTGCTTCGGACAGGGGGCTTGGCTACACCTTC.

The chain recombines TRBV5-1 with TRBJ1-1, with D perhaps matching TRBD1 (6 bases). The V end lost 0 bases, the J end lost 4 bases, and 10 bases lay between the germline ends. CDR3 length: 14 amino acids. Germline V CDR1 and CDR2: SGHRS, YFSETQ. Written as DNA, the CDR3 is TGCGCCAGCAGCTTGGAGGGGGGGAGCACTGAAGCTTTCTTT. This encodes CASSLEGGSTEAFF.

This sequence joins TRBV6-6 and TRBJ1-5; D gene uncertain. The CDR3 spans 12 residues. Germline V gene lookup returns CDR1 MNHNY and CDR2 SVGAGI (reference sequence). Trimming removed 4 bases at V and 3 bases at J, with 4 bases between. The CDR3 DNA reads TGTGCCAGCAGTTTATTCAATCAGCCCCAGCATTTT. Its protein is CASSLFNQPQHF.

This rearrangement joins TRBV19 to TRBJ1-3, with 7 bases that match TRBD1. The germline CDR1 and CDR2 sequences are LNHDA and SQIVND (reference sequence). The CDR3 has 14 amino acids. After removal of 6 bases from V and 0 bases from J, the junction contained 2 bases not matched to a gene. CDR3 residues: CASSGTASGNTIYF. CDR3 nucleotides: TGTGCCAGTAGCGGGACAGCCTCTGGAAACACCATATATTTT.

V gene TRBV21-1 combines with J gene TRBJ1-6. TRBV21-1 is a pseudogene. The CDR3 extends over 16 amino acids. CDR3 coding DNA: TGTGCCAGCAAATGGTATTGGGGAGGACAAAGGATAGGCCTCCACTTT. Its translation: CASKWYWGGQRIGLHF.

The chain recombines TRBV10-1 with TRBJ2-7; possible D gene TRBD2, 5 bases. V lost 7 bases to trimming and J lost 0 bases, with 19 bases between them. The CDR3 covers 16 residues. Germline V CDR1 and CDR2: WNHNN, SYGVQD (reference sequence). The CDR3 DNA follows: TGCGCCAGCACCATACTAGTTGGCAGGAGCTCCTACGAGCAGTACTTC. This sequence encodes CASTILVGRSSYEQYF.